This is a list of T cell receptor beta chains from one sample in a study of shared clonotypes between healthy human individuals. The assay was immunoSEQ multiplex PCR, and TCRdb's table has in-frame clones only and misses some. The sample has 1,500,000 or so clones; roughly 96% are singletons. Sequenced material: naive CD4+ T cells sorted from blood. The receptors were gathered from a man aged 30-40 years in good health. Both conserved end residues are part of each CDR3. Each record gives: J gene, D gene, V gene, clone size, CDR3 DNA, CDR3 protein. D genes are given only for firm matches. Clone size is stated in some rows and not others, as once, few, many or a class when expanded.

TRBJ2-7 TRBD2 TRBV2 . TGTGCCAGCACGCGGGAGATTGGGAGCGAGCAGTACTTC CASTREIGSEQYF
TRBJ2-6 . TRBV5-1 . TGCGCCAGCAGCTTGGGGACTGGGGCCAACGTCCTGACTTTC CASSLGTGANVLTF
TRBJ1-2 . TRBV29-1 . TGCAGCGGCTGGGGCGCCGGCTATGGCTACACCTTC CSGWGAGYGYTF
TRBJ2-3 . TRBV13 . TGTGCCAGCAGCTTTAAGCGGTCTAGCACAGATACGCAGTATTTT CASSFKRSSTDTQYF
TRBJ2-1 . TRBV10-3 . TGTGCCATCAGCGACCGAGTCAATGAGCAGTTCTTC CAISDRVNEQFF
TRBJ2-1 . TRBV19 once TGTGCCAGTAGCGAGGGAACTACCCTTGAGCAGTTCTTC CASSEGTTLEQFF
TRBJ2-7 . TRBV7-9 . TGTGCCAGCAGCCCATCGGGAGCTCTCGACGAGCAGTACTTC CASSPSGALDEQYF
TRBJ1-5 . TRBV18 once TGTGCCAGCTCACCGTATCAGGGAAATCAGCCCCAGCATTTT CASSPYQGNQPQHF
TRBJ2-1 . TRBV18 once TGTGCCAGCTCACAACGGGAGACCTCCTACAATGAGCAGTTCTTC CASSQRETSYNEQFF
TRBJ2-7 TRBD2 TRBV19 . TGTGCCAGTTCCCCGGGACTAGCGGTTTCCTACGAGCAGTACTTC CASSPGLAVSYEQYF
TRBJ2-7 TRBD2 TRBV7-9 . TGTGCCAGCAGCTTGTGGACTAGCGGGAGGTTTGACGAGCAGTACTTC CASSLWTSGRFDEQYF
TRBJ2-5 . TRBV18 . TGTGCCAGCTCATCAAGGACAGCGCAAGAGACCCAGTACTTC CASSSRTAQETQYF
TRBJ2-1 . TRBV28 . TGTGCCAGCAGTCCCCCGCAGTCCAATGAGCAGTTCTTC CASSPPQSNEQFF
TRBJ2-7 . TRBV10-3 . TGTGCCATCAGTGAGATTGGGGACCACGAGCAGTACTTC CAISEIGDHEQYF
TRBJ2-1 . TRBV6-5 . TGTGCCAGCAGCCTGGCCCCGTCGTCCTACAATGAGCAGTTCTTC CASSLAPSSYNEQFF
TRBJ2-1 TRBD2 TRBV19 . TGTGCCAGTTCCTGGCAGCGGGAGCACAATGAGCAGTTCTTC CASSWQREHNEQFF
TRBJ2-6 . TRBV10-2 . TGCGCCAGCAGTGACGACATTTACTCTGGGGCCAACGTCCTGACTTTC CASSDDIYSGANVLTF
TRBJ2-5 TRBD2 TRBV14 . TGTGCCAGCAGTCGCGGCCGGACTAGCGGGTTGTTATTAGAGACCCAGTACTTC CASSRGRTSGLLLETQYF
TRBJ2-7 TRBD2 TRBV11-3 . TGTGCCAGCAGCTCGGGGACTAGCGGCCGATCTGTGCAGTACTTC CASSSGTSGRSVQYF
TRBJ2-3 TRBD2 TRBV7-2 . TGTGCCAGCAGCTTAGAAGGGACTAGCGGGAGTCTCGATACGCAGTATTTT CASSLEGTSGSLDTQYF
TRBJ2-2 TRBD2 TRBV28 . TGTGCCACCAATACAGCGGGAGATACCGGGGAGCTGTTTTTT CATNTAGDTGELFF
TRBJ2-3 TRBD2 TRBV27 . TGTGCCAGCAGTCCTACCCAGCGACTAGCGGGAGTCCCAGATACGCAGTATTTT CASSPTQRLAGVPDTQYF
TRBJ1-1 . TRBV5-5 . TGTGCCAGCAGTCTGTCCGCGATTGCAAACACTGAAGCTTTCTTT CASSLSAIANTEAFF
TRBJ2-7 TRBD2 TRBV18 once TGTGCCAGCTCACCCCTAGCGGGAGCCCACGAGCAGTACTTC CASSPLAGAHEQYF
TRBJ2-7 TRBD2 TRBV6-1 . TGTGCCAGCGGGATGGGGGGGACCCTACGAGTGGAGTACTTC CASGMGGTLRVEYF
TRBJ1-4 . TRBV19 . TGTGCCAGTAGTGCGGGACGGTTTAATGAAAAACTGTTTTTT CASSAGRFNEKLFF
TRBJ2-7 TRBD1 TRBV28 . TGTGCCAGCAGTGGGAGGACAGGGGACTCCTACGAGCAGTACTTC CASSGRTGDSYEQYF
TRBJ1-1 . TRBV10-3 . TGTGCCATCAGTGGGTCCCGGACAGAGAACACTGAAGCTTTCTTT CAISGSRTENTEAFF
TRBJ2-3 . TRBV10-1 . TGCGCCAGCAGTGCCTCCACAGATACGCAGTATTTT CASSASTDTQYF
TRBJ2-2 . TRBV10-2 . TGCGCCAGCAGTGCTAGTAGGACCGGGGAGCTGTTTTTT CASSASRTGELFF
TRBJ1-5 . TRBV5-5 . TGTGCCAGCAGCTTCTTTGAACCCCGGGGCAATCAGCCCCAGCATTTT CASSFFEPRGNQPQHF
TRBJ2-7 TRBD1 TRBV10-3 . TGTGCCATCAGCGGACAGGGCCCATACGAGCAGTACTTC CAISGQGPYEQYF
TRBJ1-2 . TRBV10-3 . TGTGCCCATCAGTGGAAACTGGGAGACAGTCTGTTCTCCTTC CAHQWKLGDSLFSF
TRBJ2-1 TRBD2 TRBV9 . TGTGCCAGCAGCGTTGGAGCTAGCGGGAGGGTGAATGAGCAGTTCTTC CASSVGASGRVNEQFF
TRBJ2-1 . TRBV11-2 . TGTGCCAGCAGCTTATCCCCTGAGCAGTTCTTC CASSLSPEQFF
TRBJ2-4 . TRBV30 . TGTGCCTGGAGTAGGAGAAGACAGGTCGGAGAGGGGAACATTCAGTACTTC CAWSRRRQVGEGNIQYF
TRBJ2-1 TRBD2 TRBV6-4 once TGTGCCAGCAGTGACTCGATAATGGGGCTAGCGGGCTACAATGAGCAGTTCTTC CASSDSIMGLAGYNEQFF
TRBJ1-5 . TRBV4-1 . TGCGCCAGCAGCCCCCCGGCGGGTTCGAATCAGCCCCAGCATTTT CASSPPAGSNQPQHF
TRBJ2-3 . TRBV14 . TGTGCCAGCAGTGCTTCGATAGGTACGCAGTATTTT CASSASIGTQYF
TRBJ2-1 TRBD2 TRBV7-9 . TGTGCCAGCAGCTTGGCGGGGGGTTCGGATGAGCAGTTCTTC CASSLAGGSDEQFF
TRBJ2-7 . TRBV5-1 . TGCGCCAGCAGCTTGGACGCTGTACAGGACTACGAGCAGTACTTC CASSLDAVQDYEQYF
TRBJ1-2 TRBD1 TRBV5-4 once TGTGCCAGCAGACCACAGGGGGCCTACGGCTACACCTTC CASRPQGAYGYTF
TRBJ1-2 TRBD1 TRBV30 . TGTGCCTGGAGGAAAACAGGGGCTGGCGGTGGCTACACCTTC CAWRKTGAGGGYTF
TRBJ2-2 . TRBV6-5 . TGTGCCAGCAGTTACTTGACCGGGGAGCTGTTTTTT CASSYLTGELFF
TRBJ2-2 . TRBV5-1 . TGCGCCAGCAGCCTATTTTCCGGACGGTCGAACACCGGGGAGCTGTTTTTT CASSLFSGRSNTGELFF
TRBJ2-5 . TRBV7-8 . TGTGCCAGCAGCTTCGACCGGACAGGAGGGGGCCAAATTGAGACCCAGTACTTC CASSFDRTGGGQIETQYF
TRBJ2-5 . TRBV9 . TGTGCCAGCAGCGTAGCGGGGGAGACCCAGTACTTC CASSVAGETQYF
TRBJ2-1 TRBD2 TRBV29-1 . TGCAGCGCCTTCGCCCTTAAGCGGGAGTTATCCTACAATGAGCAGTTCTTC CSAFALKRELSYNEQFF
TRBJ2-7 . TRBV27 . TGTGCCAGCAGTTTTGGTTCCGGCCAGGCGACCTACGAGCAGTACTTC CASSFGSGQATYEQYF
TRBJ2-5 . TRBV5-1 . TGCGCCAGCAGCTGGGTGATGACAGGAACCTCGAGGGAGACCCAGTACTTC CASSWVMTGTSRETQYF
TRBJ2-1 . TRBV6-5 . TGTGCCACCAGATTACGACAGGATAATTACAATGAGCAGTTCTTC CATRLRQDNYNEQFF
TRBJ2-3 . TRBV2 . TGTGCCAGCATCCAAGGGGCCAATCCCCGCACAGATACGCAGTATTTT CASIQGANPRTDTQYF
TRBJ2-2 . TRBV9 once TGTGCCAGCAGTGATAGGACAGCCGGGGAGCTGTTTTTT CASSDRTAGELFF
TRBJ2-3 . TRBV27 . TGTGCCAGCAGTTTGTCGGGAATCTTGACAGATACGCAGTATTTT CASSLSGILTDTQYF
TRBJ2-1 TRBD2 TRBV4-2 . TGTGCCAGCAGCCAAGTAGCGGGAGGGGCCTACAATGAGCAGTTCTTC CASSQVAGGAYNEQFF
TRBJ2-2 TRBD1 TRBV6-4 . TGTGCCAGCAGGTCCGGGACAGGGCACACCGGGGAGCTGTTTTTT CASRSGTGHTGELFF
TRBJ2-1 . TRBV6-1 few TGTGCCAGCAGTGGACTAGGTCTCAATGAGCAGTTCTTC CASSGLGLNEQFF
TRBJ1-1 . TRBV11-2 . TGTGCCAGCAGCTTAGGTCTGAGGGGGGGCGCCGGAGGTGAAGCTTTCTTT CASSLGLRGGAGGEAFF
TRBJ1-2 . TRBV28 . TGTGCCAGCAGTTTGGCCTTAGAAAGGGTCGGAAACTATGGCTACACCTTC CASSLALERVGNYGYTF